The rows below give T cell receptor beta chains drawn from one sample of a study of T-cell reconstitution after alpha-beta-depleted transplantation in children. MiXCR, applied by TCRdb to the PCR reads, yields one record per CDR3 protein. The table records approximately 82,000 distinct CDR3 sequences, 15% to 20% of them present only once. The sequences come from PBMCs, mostly from graft donor cells, collected 360 days after TCRalphabeta/CD19-depleted stem cell transplant. These receptors were collected from a male patient between 2 and 9 years old who had a stem cell transplant for acute lymphoblastic leukemia, so the T cells may come from the graft donor. The CDR3 runs from the conserved cysteine through the conserved F or W. D genes are given only for firm matches. Size values are once, few and many counts, or a class for expanded clones, and some rows have none.

v_call	clone_size	d_call	j_call	cdr3_nt	cdr3_aa
TRBV12-3/TRBV12-4	few	-	TRBJ2-3	TGTGCCAGCAGACTCGGCAGCACAGATACGCAGTATTTT	CASRLGSTDTQYF
TRBV4-1	few	TRBD1	TRBJ2-3	TGCGCCAGCAGCCAATTACAGGGGAGCACAGATACGCAGTATTTT	CASSQLQGSTDTQYF
TRBV10-3	few	TRBD2	TRBJ2-7	TGTGCCATCAGTTCACTAGCGGGGATCTCCTACGAGCAGTACTTC	CAISSLAGISYEQYF
TRBV28	-	TRBD1	TRBJ1-1	TGTGCCAGCAGCGGACAGGGTGTTTACACTGAAGCTTTCTTT	CASSGQGVYTEAFF
TRBV11-2	many	-	TRBJ2-1	TGTGCCAGCAGCTTAGATGCAGGGGCCTACAATGAGCAGTTCTTC	CASSLDAGAYNEQFF
TRBV5-1	few	-	TRBJ2-5	TGCGCCAGCAGCACCCGGGACTGGATGCAAGAGACCCAGTACTTC	CASSTRDWMQETQYF
TRBV4-2	-	-	TRBJ2-3	TGTGCCAGCAGCCAAGTAGGTTCTAGCACAGATACGCAGTATTTT	CASSQVGSSTDTQYF
TRBV4-1	-	TRBD2	TRBJ2-1	TGCGCCAGCACCTCACTAGCGGGAGTAGGCAATGAGCAGTTCTTC	CASTSLAGVGNEQFF
TRBV6-4	-	-	TRBJ2-2	TGTGCCAGCAAAGGGCTTAGCGGGAACACCGGGGAGCTGTTTTTT	CASKGLSGNTGELFF
TRBV6-5	-	-	TRBJ2-5	TGTGCCAGCAGTTACGGCGCTAGGTTTAGTACCCCCGAGACCCAGTACTTC	CASSYGARFSTPETQYF
TRBV7-8	-	-	TRBJ1-5	TGTGCCAGCAGCTTAACAGACAGGAACCAGCCCCAGCATTTT	CASSLTDRNQPQHF
TRBV6-5	-	-	TRBJ2-7	TGTGCCAGCAGGAGCCGAGGGCACGAGCAGTACTTC	CASRSRGHEQYF
TRBV6-5	-	-	TRBJ1-4	TGTGCCAGCAGTTACAGCCCAGGAATGATTGAAAAACTGTTTTTT	CASSYSPGMIEKLFF
TRBV20-1	-	-	TRBJ2-7	TGCAGTGCTAAAGCGTACGAGCAGTACTTC	CSAKAYEQYF
TRBV20-1	-	-	TRBJ2-3	TGCAGTGTCGAAGTTCCTAGCACAGATACGCAGTATTTT	CSVEVPSTDTQYF
TRBV7-9	few	TRBD2	TRBJ2-7	TGTGCCAGCAGCTTACTGGCGGGAGGCGGATGGCAGTACTTC	CASSLLAGGGWQYF
TRBV20-1	-	-	TRBJ1-2	TGCAGTGCTAGAACTAATTGGGGGGCGATCTATGGCTACACCTTC	CSARTNWGAIYGYTF
TRBV20-1	-	TRBD1	TRBJ1-4	TGCAGTGCTAAAAGACAGGGAGATGAAAAACTGTTTTTT	CSAKRQGDEKLFF
TRBV12-3/TRBV12-4	-	TRBD2	TRBJ2-7	TGTGCCAGCAGCCCGGGGCTAGCGGGAGATCCTAGCCACGAGCAGTACTTC	CASSPGLAGDPSHEQYF
TRBV25-1	few	-	TRBJ2-1	TGTGCCAGCCCTTCCCCGGTGGACAGCCCATATTACAATGAGCAGTTCTTC	CASPSPVDSPYYNEQFF
TRBV5-1	few	TRBD2	TRBJ2-5	TGCGCCAGCAGCAAGGGACTAGCGGGAGGGTGGGACCAAGAGACCCAGTACTTC	CASSKGLAGGWDQETQYF
TRBV25-1	few	TRBD1	TRBJ2-7	TGTGCCAGCAGTGGACAGGGCAACGAGCAGTACTTC	CASSGQGNEQYF
TRBV15	-	TRBD1	TRBJ2-3	TGTGCCACCAGCACACGACCGGGACAGGGGAGTCCAGATACGCAGTATTTT	CATSTRPGQGSPDTQYF
TRBV7-2	few	TRBD2	TRBJ2-1	TGTGCCAGCAGCTTGACTAGCGGGAGCGTTCGGCAGTTCTTC	CASSLTSGSVRQFF
TRBV12-3/TRBV12-4	few	TRBD1	TRBJ1-5	TGTGCCAGCCGGACAGGGGGCAATCAGCCCCAGCATTTT	CASRTGGNQPQHF
TRBV5-1	many	-	TRBJ1-5	TGCGCCAGCAGCTTGGGGCAGGGCGGGAATCAGCCCCAGCATTTT	CASSLGQGGNQPQHF
TRBV27	-	TRBD2	TRBJ2-1	TGTGCCAGCAGTTTAGCCTTTCGCGGGAGTTTCTACAATGAGCAGTTCTTC	CASSLAFRGSFYNEQFF
TRBV12-3/TRBV12-4	few	-	TRBJ2-5	TGTGCCAGCAGCTCCTGGTGGCCCGGTCAGGAGACCCAGTACTTC	CASSSWWPGQETQYF
TRBV4-2	-	TRBD2	TRBJ2-1	TGTGCCAGCAGCCATACTAGCGGGAGGGATGAGCAGTTCTTC	CASSHTSGRDEQFF
TRBV20-1	-	TRBD2	TRBJ2-5	TGCAGTGCCAGACTAGCGGGAAGCCAGAAGTACTTC	CSARLAGSQKYF
TRBV5-1	few	-	TRBJ2-2	TGCGCCAGCAGCTTGTCCGGGCAGCTGTTTTTT	CASSLSGQLFF
TRBV7-9	few	TRBD1	TRBJ2-7	TGTGCCAGCAGCCCGACAGGGAAGCCCTACGAGCAGTACTTC	CASSPTGKPYEQYF
TRBV7-9	-	-	TRBJ2-1	TGTGCCAGTCGTAGGGTGTTAAACCTGAGGGAGCAGTTCTTC	CASRRVLNLREQFF
TRBV5-6	many	-	TRBJ2-7	TGTGCCAGCAGCTTGGGTTGGGGAACCTACGAGCAGTACTTC	CASSLGWGTYEQYF
TRBV6-2/TRBV6-3	-	-	TRBJ2-5	TGTGCCAGCAGTTACGGATTGGGGAGAGTGGAGACCCAGTACTTC	CASSYGLGRVETQYF
TRBV27	-	TRBD2	TRBJ2-2	TGTGCCAGCAGCCTACTAGCGGGATTGTCCGGGGAGCTGTTTTTT	CASSLLAGLSGELFF
TRBV7-9	-	TRBD2	TRBJ2-1	TGTGCCAGCAGCTTAGAACTACTAGCGGGGACTGACAATGAGCAGTTCTTC	CASSLELLAGTDNEQFF
TRBV29-1	many	-	TRBJ1-2	TGCAGCGTTCGCGGTAGGGGGGAGCCCTACACCTTC	CSVRGRGEPYTF
TRBV27	many	-	TRBJ2-3	TGTGCCAGCAGTTTGAGCCTGGGGGCGGGGGAAGATACGCAGTATTTT	CASSLSLGAGEDTQYF
TRBV9	many	TRBD1	TRBJ1-1	TGTGCCAGCAGCGACAGGGGGCGAGCTTTCTTT	CASSDRGRAFF
TRBV12-3/TRBV12-4	few	TRBD1	TRBJ1-6	TGTGCCAGCAGCGGACAGGGCTTAAGTTCACCCCTCCACTTT	CASSGQGLSSPLHF
TRBV21-1	-	-	TRBJ2-7	TGTGCCAGCAGCACGGCGAGACAGATAGCGGGAGGGCCTTTCGAGCAGTACTTC	CASSTARQIAGGPFEQYF
TRBV7-9	-	-	TRBJ2-3	TGTGCCAGCGGCCCTCCCTTTGATTCCACAGATACGCAGTATTTT	CASGPPFDSTDTQYF